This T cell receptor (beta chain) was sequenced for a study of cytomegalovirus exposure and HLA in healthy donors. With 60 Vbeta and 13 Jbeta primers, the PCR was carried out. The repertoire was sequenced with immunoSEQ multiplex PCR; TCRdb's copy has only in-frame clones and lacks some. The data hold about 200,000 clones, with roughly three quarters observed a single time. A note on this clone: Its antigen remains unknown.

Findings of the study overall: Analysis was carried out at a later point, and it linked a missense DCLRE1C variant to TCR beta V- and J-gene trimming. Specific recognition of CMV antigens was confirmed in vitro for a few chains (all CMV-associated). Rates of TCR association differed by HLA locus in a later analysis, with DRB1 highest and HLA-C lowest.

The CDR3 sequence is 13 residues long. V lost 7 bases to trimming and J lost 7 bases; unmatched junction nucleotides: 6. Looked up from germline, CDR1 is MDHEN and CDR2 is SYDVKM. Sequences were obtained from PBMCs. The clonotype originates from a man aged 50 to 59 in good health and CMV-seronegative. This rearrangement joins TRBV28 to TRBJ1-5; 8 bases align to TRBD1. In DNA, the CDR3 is TGTGCCAGCAACCTGGGACAGGCCCAGCCCCAGCATTTT. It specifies CASNLGQAQPQHF.